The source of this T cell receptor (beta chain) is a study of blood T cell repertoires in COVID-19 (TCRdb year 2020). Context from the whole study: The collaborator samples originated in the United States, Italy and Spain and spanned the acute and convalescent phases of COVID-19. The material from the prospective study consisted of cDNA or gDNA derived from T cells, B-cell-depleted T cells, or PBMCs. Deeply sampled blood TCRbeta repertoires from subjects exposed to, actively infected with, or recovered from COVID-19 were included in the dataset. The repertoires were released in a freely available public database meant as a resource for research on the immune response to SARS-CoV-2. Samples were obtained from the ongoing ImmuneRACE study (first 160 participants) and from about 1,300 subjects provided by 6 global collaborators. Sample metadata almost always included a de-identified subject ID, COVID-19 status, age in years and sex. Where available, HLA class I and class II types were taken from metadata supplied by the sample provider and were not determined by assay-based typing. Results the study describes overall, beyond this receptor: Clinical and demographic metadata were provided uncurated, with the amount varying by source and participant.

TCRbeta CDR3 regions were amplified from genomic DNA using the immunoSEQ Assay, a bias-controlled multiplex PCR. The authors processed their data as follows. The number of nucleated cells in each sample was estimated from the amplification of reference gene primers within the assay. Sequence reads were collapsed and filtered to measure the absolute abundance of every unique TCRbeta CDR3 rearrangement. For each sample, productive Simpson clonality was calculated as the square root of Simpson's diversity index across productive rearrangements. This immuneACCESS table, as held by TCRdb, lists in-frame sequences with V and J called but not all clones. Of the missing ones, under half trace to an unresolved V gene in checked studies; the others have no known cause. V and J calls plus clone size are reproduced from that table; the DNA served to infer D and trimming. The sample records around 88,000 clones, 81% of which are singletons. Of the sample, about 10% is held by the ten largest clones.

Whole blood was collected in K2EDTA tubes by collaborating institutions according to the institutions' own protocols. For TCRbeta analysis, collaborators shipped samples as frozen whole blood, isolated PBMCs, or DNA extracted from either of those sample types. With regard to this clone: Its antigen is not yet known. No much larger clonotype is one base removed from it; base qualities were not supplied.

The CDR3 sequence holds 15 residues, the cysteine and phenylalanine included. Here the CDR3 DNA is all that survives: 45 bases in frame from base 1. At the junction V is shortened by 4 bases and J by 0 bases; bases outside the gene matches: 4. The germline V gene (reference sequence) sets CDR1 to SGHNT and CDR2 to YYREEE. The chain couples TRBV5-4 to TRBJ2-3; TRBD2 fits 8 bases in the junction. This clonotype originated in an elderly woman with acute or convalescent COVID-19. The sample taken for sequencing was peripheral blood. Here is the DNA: TGTGCCAGCAGCCTTGAGCGGGGGAGCACAGATACGCAGTATTTT. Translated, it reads CASSLERGSTDTQYF.